Below, 4 T cell receptor beta chains from the same sample are listed, as sequenced in a study of T cell responses to AZD1222 COVID-19 vaccine. TCRdb keeps only in-frame clones here, not all; method: immunoSEQ multiplex PCR. In the table there are about 83,000 clones, approximately 90% of which are singletons. Specimen: peripheral blood, collected on day 0 of AZD1222 vaccination. These receptors were taken from an adult in good health.

The gene calls are TRBV9 and TRBJ2-1; 11 nucleotides align to TRBD1. The CDR3 contains 16 residues. V lost 3 bases, J lost 1 base, and 3 bases stayed unmatched. Germline CDR1 SGDLS, CDR2 YYNGEE. CDR3 amino acids: CASSDGQGASYNEQFF. Written as DNA, the CDR3 is TGTGCCAGCAGCGACGGACAGGGGGCATCCTACAATGAGCAGTTCTTC.

V and J are TRBV28 and TRBJ1-5, with TRBD1 as a possible D gene (5 bases). Germline CDR1 reads MDHEN; CDR2 reads SYDVKM. The V and J ends lost 2 bases and 3 bases respectively, with 14 bases between them. The CDR3 runs to 16 residues. Written as DNA, the CDR3 is TGTGCCAGCAGTTTAATCGAGGGGCCGGTCAATCAGCCCCAGCATTTT. The encoded protein is CASSLIEGPVNQPQHF.

CDR3 region: CASSPGQRMGNEQFF. The CDR3 DNA reads as TGTGCCAGCAGTCCGGGACAAAGGATGGGAAATGAGCAGTTCTTC. V gene TRBV27 combines with J gene TRBJ2-1; TRBD1 is a possible D gene (6 bases). V lost 5 bases, J lost 7 bases, and 18 bases lay in between. CDR3 length equals 15 residues. Germline assignment: CDR1 MNHEY and CDR2 SMNVEV (reference sequence).

V gene TRBV3-1 (or the pseudogene TRBV3-2) combines with J gene TRBJ2-4; 7 bases fit TRBD1. V gave up 2 bases and J gave up 4 bases; unmatched junction bases: 5. The CDR3 sequence is 15 residues long. CDR1 is LGHDT and CDR2 is YNNKEL in the germline V gene (reference sequence). CDR3 sequence: CASSQTGTEKNIQYF. CDR3 nucleotide sequence: TGTGCCAGCAGCCAAACCGGGACAGAGAAAAACATTCAGTACTTC.